Reported below is one T cell receptor beta chain. Followed longitudinally, the Seattle patients had been enrolled during active infection. The CDR3 length is 13 residues. V lost 4 bases and J 1 base, leaving 8 bases between the germline ends. Germline values: CDR1 LGHNA, CDR2 YSLEER. The entry originates in a study of blood T cell repertoires in COVID-19. Study at large: There were acute and convalescent COVID-19 samples, and they came from the United States, Italy and Spain.

Per the authors' pipeline: Quantification of nucleated cells was approximated via reference gene primer amplification. Assay: immunoSEQ multiplex PCR; the TCRdb copy retains only in-frame clones and omits some. D and trimming were read from the DNA, whereas the V and J calls and clone size are those reported in that table. In the table there are roughly 60,000 clones, roughly two thirds of which are singletons. This chain uses TRBV4-3 with TRBJ2-7; a weak D match, TRBD2 (5 bases). The specimen was peripheral blood. This clonotype was sampled from a woman in her sixties or seventies with COVID-19, enrolled during active disease. CDR3 bases: TGCGCCAGCAGCCCGGGGTTGTCCTACGAGCAGTACTTC. This translates into CASSPGLSYEQYF.